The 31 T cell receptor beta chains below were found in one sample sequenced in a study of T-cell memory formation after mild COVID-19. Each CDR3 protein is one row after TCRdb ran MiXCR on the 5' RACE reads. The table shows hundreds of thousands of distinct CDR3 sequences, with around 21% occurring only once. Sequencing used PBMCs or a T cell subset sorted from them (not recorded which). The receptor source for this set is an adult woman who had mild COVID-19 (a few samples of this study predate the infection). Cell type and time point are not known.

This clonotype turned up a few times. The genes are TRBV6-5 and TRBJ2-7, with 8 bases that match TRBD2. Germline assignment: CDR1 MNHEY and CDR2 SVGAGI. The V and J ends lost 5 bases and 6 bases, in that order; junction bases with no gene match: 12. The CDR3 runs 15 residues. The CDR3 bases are TGTGCCAGCAGTCGCGACTTTGCGGGAGGATTCGAGCAGTACTTC. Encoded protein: CASSRDFAGGFEQYF.

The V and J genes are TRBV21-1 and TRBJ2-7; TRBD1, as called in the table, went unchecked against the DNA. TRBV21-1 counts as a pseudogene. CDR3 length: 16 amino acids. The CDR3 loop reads CASSKGRGRTSGEQYF. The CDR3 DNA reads TGTGCCAGCAGCAAAGGGAGGGGCCGCACGTCCGGCGAGCAGTACTTC.

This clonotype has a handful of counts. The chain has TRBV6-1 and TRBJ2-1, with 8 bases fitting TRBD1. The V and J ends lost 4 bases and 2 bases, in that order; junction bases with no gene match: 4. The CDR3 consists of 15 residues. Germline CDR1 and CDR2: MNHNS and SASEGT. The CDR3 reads CASSVLTGAYNEQFF. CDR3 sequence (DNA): TGTGCCAGCAGTGTCCTGACAGGGGCCTACAATGAGCAGTTCTTC.

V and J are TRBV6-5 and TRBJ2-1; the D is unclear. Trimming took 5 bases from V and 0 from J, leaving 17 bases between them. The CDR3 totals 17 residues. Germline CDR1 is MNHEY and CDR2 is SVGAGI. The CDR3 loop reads CASSMTPPPSSYNEQFF. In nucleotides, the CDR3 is TGTGCCAGCAGTATGACGCCCCCACCGAGCTCCTACAATGAGCAGTTCTTC.

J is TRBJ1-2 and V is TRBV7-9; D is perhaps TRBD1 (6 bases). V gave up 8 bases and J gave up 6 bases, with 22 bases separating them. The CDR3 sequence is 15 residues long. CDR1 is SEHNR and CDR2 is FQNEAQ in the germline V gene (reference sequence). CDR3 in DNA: TGTGCCAGCGACTCCACAGGGACCCTGTTGGATGGCTACACCTTC. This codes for CASDSTGTLLDGYTF.

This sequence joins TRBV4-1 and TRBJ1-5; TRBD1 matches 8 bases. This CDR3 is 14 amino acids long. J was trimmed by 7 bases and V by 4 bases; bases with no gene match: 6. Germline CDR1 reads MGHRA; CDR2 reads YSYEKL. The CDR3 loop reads CASSRSGGAQPQHF. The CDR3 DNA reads TGCGCCAGCAGCCGGTCAGGGGGCGCGCAGCCCCAGCATTTT.

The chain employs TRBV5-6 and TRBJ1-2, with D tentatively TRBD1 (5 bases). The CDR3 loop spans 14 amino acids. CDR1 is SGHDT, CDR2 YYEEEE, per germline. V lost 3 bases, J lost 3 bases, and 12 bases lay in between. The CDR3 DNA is TGTGCCAGCAGCTCGAGGGGACGGCACTATGGCTACACCTTC. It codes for CASSSRGRHYGYTF.

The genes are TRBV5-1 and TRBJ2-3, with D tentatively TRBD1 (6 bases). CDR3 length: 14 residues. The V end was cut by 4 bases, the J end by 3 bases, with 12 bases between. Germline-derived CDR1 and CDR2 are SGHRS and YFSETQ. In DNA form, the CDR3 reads TGCGCCAGCAGCCCGGACAGCCTAACAGATACGCAGTATTTT. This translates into CASSPDSLTDTQYF.

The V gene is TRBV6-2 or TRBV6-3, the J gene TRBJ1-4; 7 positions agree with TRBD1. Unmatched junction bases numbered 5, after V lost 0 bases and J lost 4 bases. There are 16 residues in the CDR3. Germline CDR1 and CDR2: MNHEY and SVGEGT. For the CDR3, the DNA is TGTGCCAGCAGTTACTCAACCGGGACAGATAATGAAAAACTGTTTTTT. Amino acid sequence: CASSYSTGTDNEKLFF.

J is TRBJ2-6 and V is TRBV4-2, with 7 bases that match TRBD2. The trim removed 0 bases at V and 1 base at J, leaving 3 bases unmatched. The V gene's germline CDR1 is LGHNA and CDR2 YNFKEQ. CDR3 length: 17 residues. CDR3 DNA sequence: TGTGCCAGCAGCCAAGATTGGGGGGGATCTGGGGCCAACGTCCTGACTTTC. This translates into CASSQDWGGSGANVLTF.

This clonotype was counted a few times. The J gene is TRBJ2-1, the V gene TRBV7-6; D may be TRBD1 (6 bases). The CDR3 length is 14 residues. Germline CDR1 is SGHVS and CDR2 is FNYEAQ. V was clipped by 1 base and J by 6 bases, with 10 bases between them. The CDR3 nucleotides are TGTGCCAGCAGCTTAGTCTGGGGGCCCAATGAGCAGTTCTTC. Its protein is CASSLVWGPNEQFF. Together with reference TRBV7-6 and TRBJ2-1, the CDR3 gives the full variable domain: GAGVSQSPRYKVTKRGQDVALRCDPISGHVSLYWYRQALGQGPEFLTYFNYEAQQDKSGLPNDRFSAERPEGSISTLTIQRTEQRDSAMYRCASSLVWGPNEQFFGPGTRLTVL.

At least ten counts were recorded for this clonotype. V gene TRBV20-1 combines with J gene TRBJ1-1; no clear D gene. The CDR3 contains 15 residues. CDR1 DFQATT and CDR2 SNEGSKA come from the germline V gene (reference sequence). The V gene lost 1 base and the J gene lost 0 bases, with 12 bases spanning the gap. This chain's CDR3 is CSARGGSGVNTEAFF. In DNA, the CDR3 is TGCAGTGCTAGAGGAGGGTCCGGGGTGAACACTGAAGCTTTCTTT.

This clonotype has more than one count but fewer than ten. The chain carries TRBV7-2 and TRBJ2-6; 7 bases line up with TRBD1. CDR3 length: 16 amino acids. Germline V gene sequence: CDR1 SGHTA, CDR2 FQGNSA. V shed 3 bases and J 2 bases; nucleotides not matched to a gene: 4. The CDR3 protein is CASSFGQGAGANVLTF. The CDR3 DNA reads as TGTGCCAGCAGCTTCGGGCAGGGGGCTGGGGCCAACGTCCTGACTTTC.

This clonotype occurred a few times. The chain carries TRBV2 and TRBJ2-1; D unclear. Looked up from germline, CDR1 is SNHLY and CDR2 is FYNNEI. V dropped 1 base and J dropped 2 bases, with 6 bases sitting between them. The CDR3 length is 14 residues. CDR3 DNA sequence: TGTGCCAGCAGTGAAGATGCAGCCTACAATGAGCAGTTCTTC. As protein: CASSEDAAYNEQFF. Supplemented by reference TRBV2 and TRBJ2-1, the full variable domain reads EPEVTQTPSHQVTQMGQEVILRCVPISNHLYFYWYRQILGQKVEFLVSFYNNEISEKSEIFDDQFSVERPDGSNFTLKIRSTKLEDSAMYFCASSEDAAYNEQFFGPGTRLTVL.

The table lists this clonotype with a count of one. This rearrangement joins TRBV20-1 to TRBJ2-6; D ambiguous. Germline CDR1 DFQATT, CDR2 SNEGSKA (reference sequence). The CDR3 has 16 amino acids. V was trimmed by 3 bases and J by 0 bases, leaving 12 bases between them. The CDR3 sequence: CSASSGGVSGANVLTF. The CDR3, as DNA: TGCAGTGCTAGTTCGGGCGGAGTCTCTGGGGCCAACGTCCTGACTTTC.

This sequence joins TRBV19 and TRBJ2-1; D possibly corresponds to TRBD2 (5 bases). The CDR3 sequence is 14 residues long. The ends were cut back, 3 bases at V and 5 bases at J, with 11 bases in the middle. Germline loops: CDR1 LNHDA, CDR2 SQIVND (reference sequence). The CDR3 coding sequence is TGTGCCAGTAGTATCGCACGGGGTCACAATGAGCAGTTCTTC. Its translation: CASSIARGHNEQFF.

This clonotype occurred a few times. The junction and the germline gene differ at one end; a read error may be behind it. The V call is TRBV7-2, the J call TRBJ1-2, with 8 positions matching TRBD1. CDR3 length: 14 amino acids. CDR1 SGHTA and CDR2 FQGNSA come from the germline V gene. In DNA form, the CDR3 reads TGTGCCAGCAACTTAGAGGACAGGGAGCGTGGCTACACCTTC. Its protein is CASNLEDRERGYTF.

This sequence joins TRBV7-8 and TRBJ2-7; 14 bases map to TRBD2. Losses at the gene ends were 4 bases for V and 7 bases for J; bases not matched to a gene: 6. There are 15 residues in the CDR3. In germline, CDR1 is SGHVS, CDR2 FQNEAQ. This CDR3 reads CASSWGLAGDAEQYF. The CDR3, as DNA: TGTGCCAGCAGCTGGGGACTAGCGGGAGACGCGGAGCAGTACTTC.

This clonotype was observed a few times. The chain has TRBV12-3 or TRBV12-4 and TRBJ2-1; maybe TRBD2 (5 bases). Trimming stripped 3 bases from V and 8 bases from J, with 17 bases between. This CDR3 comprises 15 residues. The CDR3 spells CASSLRLARVYEQFF. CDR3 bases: TGTGCCAGCAGTTTGAGGCTAGCCAGAGTATATGAGCAGTTCTTC.

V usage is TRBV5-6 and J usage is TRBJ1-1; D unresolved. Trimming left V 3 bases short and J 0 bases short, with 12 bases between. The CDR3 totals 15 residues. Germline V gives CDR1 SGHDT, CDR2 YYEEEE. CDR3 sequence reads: CASSSDRAVNTEAFF. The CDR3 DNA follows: TGTGCCAGCAGCTCGGATAGGGCGGTGAACACTGAAGCTTTCTTT.

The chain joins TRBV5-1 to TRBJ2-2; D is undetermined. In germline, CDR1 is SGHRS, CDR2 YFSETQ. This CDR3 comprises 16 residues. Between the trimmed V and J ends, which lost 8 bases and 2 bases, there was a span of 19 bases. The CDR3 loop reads CASQIVSEPNTGELFF. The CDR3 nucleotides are TGCGCCAGTCAGATAGTATCCGAGCCTAACACCGGGGAGCTGTTTTTT. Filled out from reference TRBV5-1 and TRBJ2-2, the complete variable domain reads KAGVTQTPRYLIKTRGQQVTLSCSPISGHRSVSWYQQTPGQGLQFLFEYFSETQRNKGNFPGRFSGRQFSNSRSEMNVSTLELGDSALYLCASQIVSEPNTGELFFGEGSRLTVL.

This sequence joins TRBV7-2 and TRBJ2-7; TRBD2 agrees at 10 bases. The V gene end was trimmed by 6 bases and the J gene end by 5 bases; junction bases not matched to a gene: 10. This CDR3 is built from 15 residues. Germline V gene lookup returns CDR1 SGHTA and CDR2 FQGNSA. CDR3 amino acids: CASRMTLAGRDEQYF. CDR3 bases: TGTGCCAGCAGAATGACACTAGCGGGGAGGGACGAGCAGTACTTC.

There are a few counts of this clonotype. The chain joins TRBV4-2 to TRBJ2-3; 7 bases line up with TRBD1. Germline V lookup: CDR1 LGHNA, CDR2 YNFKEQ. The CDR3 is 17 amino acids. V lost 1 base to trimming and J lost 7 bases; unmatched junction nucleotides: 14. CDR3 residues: CASSQGQLAARGNTQYF. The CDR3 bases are TGTGCCAGCAGCCAAGGACAGCTGGCGGCCAGGGGGAATACGCAGTATTTT.

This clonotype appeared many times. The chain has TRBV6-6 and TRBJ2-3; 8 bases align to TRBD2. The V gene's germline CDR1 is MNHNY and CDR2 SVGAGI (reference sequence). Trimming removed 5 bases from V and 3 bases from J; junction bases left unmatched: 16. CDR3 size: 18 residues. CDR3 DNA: TGTGCCAGCAGTGCCCTACCGGGGGGGAGCGGGAGAACAGATACGCAGTATTTT. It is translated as CASSALPGGSGRTDTQYF.

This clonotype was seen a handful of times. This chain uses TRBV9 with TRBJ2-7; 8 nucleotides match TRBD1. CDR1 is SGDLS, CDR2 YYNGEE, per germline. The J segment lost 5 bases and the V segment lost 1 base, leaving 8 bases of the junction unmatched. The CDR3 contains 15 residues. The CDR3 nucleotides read TGTGCCAGCAGCGTAATCGGGACAGGAGTAAACGAGCAGTACTTC. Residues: CASSVIGTGVNEQYF.

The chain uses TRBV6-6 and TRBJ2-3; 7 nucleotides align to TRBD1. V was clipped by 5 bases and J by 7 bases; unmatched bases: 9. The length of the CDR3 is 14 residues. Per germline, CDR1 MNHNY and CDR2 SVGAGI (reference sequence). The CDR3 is CASSPSDRSNTQYF. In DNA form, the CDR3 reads TGTGCCAGCAGTCCGTCGGACAGGTCTAATACGCAGTATTTT.

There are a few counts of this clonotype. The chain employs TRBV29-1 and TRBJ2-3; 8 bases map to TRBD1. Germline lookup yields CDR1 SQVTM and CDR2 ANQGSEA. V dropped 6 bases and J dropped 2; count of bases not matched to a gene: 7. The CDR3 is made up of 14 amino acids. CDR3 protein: CSVLRTGITDTQYF. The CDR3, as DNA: TGCAGCGTCCTACGGACAGGGATCACAGATACGCAGTATTTT.

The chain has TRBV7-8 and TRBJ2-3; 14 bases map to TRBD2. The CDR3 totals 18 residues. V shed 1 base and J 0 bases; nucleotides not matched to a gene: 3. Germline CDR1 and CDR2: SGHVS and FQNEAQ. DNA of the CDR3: TGTGCCAGCAGCTTAGAGGGACTAGCGGGGGCTAGCACAGATACGCAGTATTTT. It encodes CASSLEGLAGASTDTQYF. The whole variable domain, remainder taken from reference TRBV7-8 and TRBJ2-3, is GAGVSQSPRYKVAKRGQDVALRCDPISGHVSLFWYQQALGQGPEFLTYFQNEAQLDKSGLPSDRFFAERPEGSVSTLKIQRTQQEDSAVYLCASSLEGLAGASTDTQYFGPGTRLTVL.

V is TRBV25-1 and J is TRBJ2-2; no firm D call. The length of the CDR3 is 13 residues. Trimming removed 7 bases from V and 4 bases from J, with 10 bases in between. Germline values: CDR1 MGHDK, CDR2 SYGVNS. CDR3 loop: CASKATGTGELFF. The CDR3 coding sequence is TGTGCCAGCAAAGCCACTGGCACCGGGGAGCTGTTTTTT.

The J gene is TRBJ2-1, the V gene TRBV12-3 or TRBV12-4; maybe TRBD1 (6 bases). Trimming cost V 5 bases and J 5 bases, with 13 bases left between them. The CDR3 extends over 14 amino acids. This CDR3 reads CASSRRDTNNEQFF. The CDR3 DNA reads TGTGCCAGCAGTCGCCGGGACACAAACAATGAGCAGTTCTTC.

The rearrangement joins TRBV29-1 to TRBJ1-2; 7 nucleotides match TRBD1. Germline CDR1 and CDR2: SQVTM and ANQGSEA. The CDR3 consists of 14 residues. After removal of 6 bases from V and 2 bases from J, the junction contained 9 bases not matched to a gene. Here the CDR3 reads CSVRPQGRNYGYTF. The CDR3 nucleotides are TGCAGCGTCCGACCACAGGGGCGGAACTATGGCTACACCTTC.